This T cell receptor (beta chain) was sequenced during a study of T cells in Graves' hyperthyroidism and ophthalmopathy. What was amplified from RNA transcripts were TCR beta CDR3 regions. The primer set for the first-round RT-PCR of the TCR CDR3 was HTBI. TCRdb re-derived calls from the multiplex PCR reads in MiXCR, one entry per CDR3 protein. The data show 300,000 to 450,000 distinct CDR3 sequences, more than 15% seen once. On this clonotype: Since a much larger clone is just one base distant, this may be a read error.

The germline V gene has CDR1 LNHNV and CDR2 YYDKDF (reference sequence). This CDR3 region has 16 residues. The blood sample dates from first hyperthyroidism diagnosis, preceding any ophthalmopathy symptoms. From more than 9 ml of fresh peripheral blood, PBMCs were isolated. Sequencing was performed on blood. The TCR originated in a woman younger than 30 with Graves' hyperthyroidism that later progressed to Graves' ophthalmopathy. The genes are TRBV15 and TRBJ2-7; 11 positions match TRBD2. The CDR3 region has the DNA TGTGCCACCAGCAGCCCACTAGCGGGAGACCCCTACGAGCAGTGCTTC. Encoded protein: CATSSPLAGDPYEQCF.